The rows below give T cell receptor beta chains drawn from one sample of a study of blood T cell repertoires in COVID-19. Produced via immunoSEQ multiplex PCR; TCRdb's table is partial and in-frame only. The sample shows about 62,000 clones, approximately 92% of them seen only once. The sample was peripheral blood. All receptors derive from a human donor in a cohort sampled during active COVID-19. Each CDR3 is given with its conserved first and last residue. Clone size is shown for a subset of rows, as once, few, many or a class of expanded clone.

CDR3: CASSGQLLDGYTF
size: NA
J: TRBJ1-2
V: TRBV7-2

CDR3: CASSQAVTYEQYF
size: NA
J: TRBJ2-7
V: TRBV3-1/TRBV3-2

CDR3: CASSSGSGFEQFF
size: NA
J: TRBJ2-1
V: TRBV19

CDR3: CASSQDGGAGDEQYF
size: NA
J: TRBJ2-7
V: TRBV4-1

CDR3: CASSEAGRQRSYEQYF
size: NA
J: TRBJ2-7
V: TRBV6-1

CDR3: CASYNGEREGREQFF
size: NA
J: TRBJ2-1
V: TRBV2

CDR3: CASSPLPRYGEQFF
size: NA
J: TRBJ2-1
V: TRBV7-2

CDR3: CAISPGLAGDTDTQYF
size: NA
J: TRBJ2-3
V: TRBV10-3

CDR3: CASSVARNYGYTF
size: NA
J: TRBJ1-2
V: TRBV9

CDR3: CASSQEGRGRARGELFF
size: once
J: TRBJ2-2
V: TRBV14

CDR3: CASSQDRARLSGNTIYF
size: NA
J: TRBJ1-3
V: TRBV18

CDR3: CASSPTRSTDTQYF
size: NA
J: TRBJ2-3
V: TRBV6-5

CDR3: CASSAVGRAFF
size: NA
J: TRBJ1-1
V: TRBV12-3/TRBV12-4

CDR3: CASSRDRDTQYF
size: once
J: TRBJ2-3
V: TRBV18

CDR3: CASSVDSGYGYTF
size: NA
J: TRBJ1-2
V: TRBV9

CDR3: CASSQGPVSGTGELFF
size: NA
J: TRBJ2-2
V: TRBV7-6

CDR3: CASRDTYTDTQYF
size: NA
J: TRBJ2-3
V: TRBV25-1

CDR3: CASSVITGELFF
size: once
J: TRBJ2-2
V: TRBV9

CDR3: CASSQDGRGSSYNEQFF
size: NA
J: TRBJ2-1
V: TRBV4-1